This TCR beta chain originates from a study of regulatory T cells in long-lasting Graves disease. Whole-study results and caveats: Patients whose Graves' disease persisted exhibited lower TCR diversity than those newly diagnosed.

Germline V gene lookup returns CDR1 SGHTA and CDR2 FQGNSA. This CDR3 comprises 13 residues. Ten or more counts support this clonotype. The antigen is unknown. Its ends do not fully match the called genes, so a read error is possible. The time point denotes: newly diagnosed GD, antithyroid drugs for less than 3 months. After RNA was extracted from PBMCs, the TCR library was made from it. Arm-PCR of CDR3 regions and iRepertoire HTBI primers were the basis on which TCR beta libraries were built. TCRdb recomputed calls from the multiplex PCR reads with MiXCR, one row per CDR3 protein. This table holds 350,000 to 500,000 distinct CDR3 sequences, approximately 16% found once. The sample was also linked to a second study, of T cells in Graves' hyperthyroidism and ophthalmopathy. That paper states: Expanded thyroid clonotypes (above 0.001) were mostly also found in blood. The model anticipated ophthalmopathy a median about six months pre-onset.

This sequence was found in a woman aged 25 to 39 with Graves disease. Sequencing was performed on peripheral blood mononuclear cells (PBMCs), taken at new diagnosis, from a patient treated with antithyroid drugs. The rearrangement links TRBV7-2 to TRBJ2-3; TRBD2 matches at 11 bases. The CDR3 region is CASSGLAGDTQYF. DNA for the CDR3: TGCGCCAGCAGTGGACTAGCGGGAGATACGCAGTATTTT.